The 7 T cell receptor beta chains presented below share a single source sample, sequenced in a study of glioma-infiltrating T cells after dendritic cell vaccination. Sequenced by immunoSEQ multiplex PCR; TCRdb stores in-frame clones only, minus some. The data show about 73,000 clones, with roughly 80% seen just once and 2.1% held by the top ten. This specimen consisted of blood, obtained before dendritic cell vaccination. Source of these receptors: a human donor with glioblastoma.

The rearrangement uses TRBV11-2 and TRBJ1-1; a weak D match, TRBD1 (5 bases). CDR3 length: 13 amino acids. The ends were cut back, 1 base at V and 6 bases at J, with 9 bases in the middle. CDR1 and CDR2 from the germline V gene are SGHAT and FQNNGV. The chain's CDR3 is CASSLGGQAEAFF. CDR3 DNA: TGTGCCAGCAGCTTAGGGGGCCAGGCTGAAGCTTTCTTT. The full variable domain, its missing parts supplied by reference TRBV11-2 and TRBJ1-1, is EAGVAQSPRYKIIEKRQSVAFWCNPISGHATLYWYQQILGQGPKLLIQFQNNGVVDDSQLPKDRFSAERLKGVDSTLKIQPAKLEDSAVYLCASSLGGQAEAFFGQGTRLTVV.

This clone was counted between two and nine times. The V and J genes are TRBV2 and TRBJ2-2, with 10 bases that match TRBD1. Per germline, CDR1 SNHLY and CDR2 FYNNEI. Trimming took 3 bases from V and 4 from J; bases not matched to a gene: 2. The CDR3 runs to 15 residues. This CDR3 reads CASSETGGGTGELFF. The CDR3 DNA reads as TGTGCCAGCAGTGAGACAGGGGGCGGCACCGGGGAGCTGTTTTTT.

DNA of the CDR3: TGTGCCAGCAGTAAGGACTCAGCTACCGGGGAGCTGTTTTTT. This encodes CASSKDSATGELFF. The chain employs TRBV6-5 and TRBJ2-2; D is perhaps TRBD2 (5 bases). The germline V gene encodes CDR1 MNHEY and CDR2 SVGAGI. The CDR3 spans 14 residues. V dropped 5 bases and J dropped 5 bases, with 12 bases sitting between them.

The V call is TRBV18, the J call TRBJ2-6, with 12 bases fitting TRBD1. Per the germline V gene, CDR1 is KGHSH and CDR2 is LQKENI. This CDR3 is 18 amino acids long. Germline trimming cut 3 bases from V and 2 bases from J; bases unmatched to any gene: 5. The CDR3 nucleotides read TGTGCCAGCTCACCCCGGGACAGGGGGCGCGCTGGGGCCAACGTCCTGACTTTC. The encoded protein is CASSPRDRGRAGANVLTF.

The chain couples TRBV6-1 to TRBJ1-2; 8 nucleotides align to TRBD1. The V gene end was trimmed by 6 bases and the J gene end by 3 bases; junction bases not matched to a gene: 3. From germline, CDR1 is MNHNS and CDR2 SASEGT. The CDR3 has 13 residues. Here the CDR3 DNA reads TGTGCCAGCAGCTCGACAGGGGACTATGGCTACACCTTC. As protein: CASSSTGDYGYTF.

V gene TRBV5-6 combines with J gene TRBJ1-4; 7 positions agree with TRBD1. The CDR3 spans 17 residues. V shed 4 bases and J 0 bases; nucleotides not matched to a gene: 9. Germline lookup yields CDR1 SGHDT and CDR2 YYEEEE. CDR3 region: CASSPLGQLATNEKLFF. CDR3 nucleotide sequence: TGTGCCAGCAGCCCGCTGGGACAGCTTGCAACTAATGAAAAACTGTTTTTT.

The chain employs TRBV19 and TRBJ2-5; 7 nucleotides agree with TRBD1. Germline V gene lookup returns CDR1 LNHDA and CDR2 SQIVND (reference sequence). The CDR3 runs 15 residues. V dropped 5 bases and J dropped 5; count of bases not matched to a gene: 11. The CDR3 here is CASSPRSTGSETQYF. The CDR3 nucleotides are TGTGCCAGTAGTCCCCGATCGACAGGGTCCGAGACCCAGTACTTC.